Following are 8 T cell receptor beta chains from one sample sequenced in a study of Ad26.COV2.S vaccination and SARS-CoV-2 variants. Assay: immunoSEQ multiplex PCR; the TCRdb copy retains only in-frame clones and omits some. This sample has about 440,000 clones; about 90% occur once, and the top ten carry less than 5.5%. As to treatment: around 19 received Ad26.COV2.S at low or high dose, single or two shots; 5 received placebo; per-sample allocation not given. Following the first vaccine or placebo injection, samples were taken on day 63. The source material was peripheral blood, sampled in a trial of Ad26.COV2.S vaccine versus placebo. The receptor set was obtained from a person between 18 and 60 years old who received the Ad26.COV2.S COVID-19 vaccine or a placebo.

The genes are TRBV6-5 and TRBJ1-1; possibly TRBD1 for D (5 bases). CDR3 length equals 13 residues. Germline V gives CDR1 MNHEY, CDR2 SVGAGI. V shed 4 bases and J shed 2 bases, with 8 bases lying between them. The CDR3 loop is CASSSGINTEAFF. The CDR3 coding sequence is TGTGCCAGCAGTTCAGGGATCAACACTGAAGCTTTCTTT.

The chain links TRBV29-1 to TRBJ1-1, with D maybe TRBD1 (5 bases). This CDR3 spans 14 amino acids. Trimming shortened V by 6 bases and J by 4 bases, and 18 bases separated the two germline ends. The germline V gene encodes CDR1 SQVTM and CDR2 ANQGSEA. CDR3 DNA sequence: TGCAGCGTAGCTGTGGGGTCTAGGGGCACTGAAGCTTTCTTT. Its protein product is CSVAVGSRGTEAFF.

This chain joins TRBV19 and TRBJ2-3; 9 bases match TRBD2. CDR1 LNHDA and CDR2 SQIVND come from the germline V gene (reference sequence). The V and J ends lost 4 bases and 1 base, in that order; junction bases with no gene match: 12. This CDR3 has 18 amino acids. The CDR3 is CASSTSWGAGGRTDTQYF. The CDR3 nucleotides read TGTGCCAGTAGTACATCATGGGGAGCGGGAGGTCGCACAGATACGCAGTATTTT.

This CDR3 reads CASRTISGSSYEQYF. The DNA for the CDR3 is TGTGCCAGCAGGACGATTAGCGGGAGCTCCTACGAGCAGTACTTC. The V call is TRBV5-6, the J call TRBJ2-7; 9 bases line up with TRBD2. J lost 0 bases, V lost 5 bases, and 6 bases had no gene match. The CDR3 loop spans 15 amino acids. CDR1 and CDR2 (germline): SGHDT, YYEEEE.

The chain uses TRBV5-4 and TRBJ2-5; D uncertain. V was cut by 4 bases and J by 5 bases, with 9 bases left in between. Germline CDR1 is SGHNT and CDR2 is YYREEE (reference sequence). CDR3 length: 12 residues. CDR3 sequence: CASSPSPETQYF. The CDR3 DNA follows: TGTGCCAGCAGCCCCTCTCCGGAGACCCAGTACTTC.

The chain is built from TRBV24-1 and TRBJ1-2, with 9 bases matching TRBD1. Germline V gives CDR1 KGHDR, CDR2 SFDVKD. With 4 bases clipped from V and 6 bases from J, the junction kept 17 bases outside the gene matches. The CDR3 is 18 amino acids. CDR3: CATSDPAGTGLGWHGYTF. DNA of the CDR3: TGTGCCACCAGTGACCCAGCCGGGACAGGGTTAGGTTGGCATGGCTACACCTTC.

The V call is TRBV30, the J call TRBJ1-5; 7 bases line up with TRBD1. Per germline, CDR1 GTSNPN and CDR2 SVGIG (reference sequence). The CDR3 has 15 residues. Trimming removed 0 bases from V and 5 bases from J; junction bases left unmatched: 7. The CDR3 DNA sequence: TGTGCCTGGAGTGTGGCAGGGGGAACCCATCAGCCCCAGCATTTT. Protein product: CAWSVAGGTHQPQHF. The whole variable domain, filled in from reference TRBV30 and TRBJ1-5, reads SQTIHQWPATLVQPVGSPLSLECTVEGTSNPNLYWYRQAAGRGLQLLFYSVGIGQISSEVPQNLSASRPQDRQFILSSKKLLLSDSGFYLCAWSVAGGTHQPQHFGDGTRLSIL.

This clone has more than one count but fewer than ten. The chain has TRBV2 and TRBJ2-7, with D maybe TRBD1 (5 bases). Trimming cost V 4 bases and J 5 bases, with 12 bases left between them. The CDR3 contains 13 residues. The germline V gene encodes CDR1 SNHLY and CDR2 FYNNEI. The CDR3 region is CASSVTGEDEQYF. The CDR3, as DNA: TGTGCCAGCAGTGTAACAGGCGAAGACGAGCAGTACTTC.